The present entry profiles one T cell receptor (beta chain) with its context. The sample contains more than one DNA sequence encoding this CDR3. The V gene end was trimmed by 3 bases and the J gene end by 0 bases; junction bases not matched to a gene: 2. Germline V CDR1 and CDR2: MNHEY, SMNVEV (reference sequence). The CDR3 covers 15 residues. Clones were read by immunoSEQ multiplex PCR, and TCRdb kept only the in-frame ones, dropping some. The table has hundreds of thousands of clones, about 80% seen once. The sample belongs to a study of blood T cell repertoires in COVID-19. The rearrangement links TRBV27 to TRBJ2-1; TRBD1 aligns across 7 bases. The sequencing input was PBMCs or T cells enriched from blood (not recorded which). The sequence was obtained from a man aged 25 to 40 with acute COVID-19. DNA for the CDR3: TGTGCCAGCAGTTTGGCAGGGGGCTCCTACAATGAGCAGTTCTTC. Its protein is CASSLAGGSYNEQFF.